These 27 T cell receptor beta chains were all obtained from the same sample, sequenced in a study of cytomegalovirus exposure and HLA in healthy donors (dated by TCRdb to the late 2010s). Libraries came from the immunoSEQ multiplex PCR assay. For the multiplex PCR, a mixture combining 60 forward primers for TCR Vbeta segments and 13 reverse primers for TCR Jbeta segments was used. Imported from immuneACCESS, the table was reduced by TCRdb to in-frame sequences with V and J called. These copies leave out some clones; in studies compared against another copy, an unresolved V gene accounts for under half, and the cause of the remainder is not known. The sample records approximately 150,000 clones, 80% to 90% of which are singletons. Roughly 7.5% of the sample lies in the top ten. Sample: PBMCs. The origin of the receptors is a woman aged 30 to 39 in good health and CMV-seropositive.

This clone was observed once. The CDR3 here is CASSQDRGLNQPQHF. For the CDR3, the DNA is TGTGCCAGCAGTCAGGACAGGGGCCTCAATCAGCCCCAGCATTTT. The rearrangement links TRBV28 to TRBJ1-5, with 9 bases that match TRBD1. J gave up 3 bases and V 5 bases, and 5 bases lay outside the gene matches. This CDR3 contains 15 residues. CDR1 and CDR2 from the germline V gene are MDHEN and SYDVKM.

This clone has only a few counts. The CDR3 DNA sequence: TGTGCCAGCAGTCCCCCCAACAGATTATATGGCTACACCTTC. Translated, it gives CASSPPNRLYGYTF. The V gene is TRBV28, the J gene TRBJ1-2, with D hard to call. This CDR3 spans 14 amino acids. Per germline, CDR1 MDHEN and CDR2 SYDVKM. The V gene lost 5 bases and the J gene lost 5 bases, with 15 bases spanning the gap.

The table lists this clone with a count of one. The V and J genes are TRBV19 and TRBJ2-2; 9 bases fit TRBD1. This CDR3 region has 13 residues. Germline V CDR1 and CDR2: LNHDA, SQIVND (reference sequence). The J segment lost 9 bases and the V segment lost 10 bases, leaving 9 bases of the junction unmatched. CDR3 in DNA: TGTGCCATCCTGGACAGGGGTTTGAGGGAGCTGTTTTTT. This gives the protein CAILDRGLRELFF.

The rearrangement joins TRBV19 to TRBJ1-4; a weak D match, TRBD1 (5 bases). The CDR3 sequence is 15 residues long. From germline, CDR1 is LNHDA and CDR2 SQIVND (reference sequence). The V end lost 3 bases, the J end lost 8 bases, and 16 bases lay between the germline ends. CDR3 loop: CASSIWTPMREKLFF. CDR3 nucleotide sequence: TGTGCCAGTAGTATTTGGACACCGATGAGGGAAAAACTGTTTTTT.

This clone was detected a few times. The V and J genes are TRBV15 and TRBJ1-1; possibly TRBD1 for D (5 bases). V was cut by 2 bases and J by 4 bases, with 14 bases left in between. The germline V gene has CDR1 LNHNV and CDR2 YYDKDF (reference sequence). The CDR3 has 15 amino acids. The CDR3 DNA is TGTGCCACCAGCAGACCCGCGACAGCCTTCACTGAAGCTTTCTTT. This sequence encodes CATSRPATAFTEAFF.

This clone was recorded a few times. The chain couples TRBV11-2 to TRBJ2-1; possible D gene TRBD2, 5 bases. Per the germline V gene, CDR1 is SGHAT and CDR2 is FQNNGV. Deletions cut 2 bases from V and 1 base from J, with 12 bases between. This CDR3 spans 16 amino acids. The CDR3 sequence is CASSLWSGLSYNEQFF. The CDR3 region has the DNA TGTGCCAGCAGCTTATGGAGCGGTCTGTCCTACAATGAGCAGTTCTTC.

CDR3 nucleotides: TGCGCCAGCAGCTTGAATCTAGCCTCGCCCGCAGATACGCAGTATTTT. Translated: CASSLNLASPADTQYF. This chain links TRBV5-1 with TRBJ2-3, with D possibly matching TRBD2 (5 bases). The germline CDR1 and CDR2 sequences are SGHRS and YFSETQ. Trimming pared 1 base from V and 4 bases from J, leaving 16 bases between. The CDR3 covers 16 residues.

V is TRBV5-1 and J is TRBJ2-5, with a possible D match to TRBD2 (7 bases). Germline values: CDR1 SGHRS, CDR2 YFSETQ. This CDR3 spans 16 amino acids. Trimming cost V 4 bases and J 5 bases, with 21 bases left between them. The CDR3, as DNA: TGCGCCAGCAGCCCCAGGGCGGCGGGGGCGGACGAGACCCAGTACTTC. Protein sequence: CASSPRAAGADETQYF.

The genes are TRBV5-6 and TRBJ2-2; D might be TRBD2 (6 bases). V shed 0 bases and J shed 1 base, with 13 bases lying between them. The CDR3 has 17 residues. Germline lookup yields CDR1 SGHDT and CDR2 YYEEEE. CDR3 residues: CASSLGNLAMNTGELFF. In DNA form, the CDR3 reads TGTGCCAGCAGCTTGGGAAACCTAGCGATGAACACCGGGGAGCTGTTTTTT.

This clone was seen only once. The rearrangement uses TRBV29-1 and TRBJ1-4; 7 nucleotides align to TRBD1. This CDR3 is 13 amino acids long. Per germline, CDR1 SQVTM and CDR2 ANQGSEA. V shed 0 bases, J shed 7 bases, and the junction held 2 bases outside the gene matches. For the CDR3, the DNA is TGCAGCGTTGAAGATCCAGGGGGTGAAAAACTGTTTTTT. This gives the protein CSVEDPGGEKLFF.

This rearrangement joins TRBV9 to TRBJ1-2; D is uncertain. Deletions cut 0 bases from V and 9 bases from J, with 9 bases between. Germline CDR1 SGDLS, CDR2 YYNGEE. The CDR3 sequence is 12 residues long. The CDR3 sequence: CASSVVPGRYTF. CDR3 bases: TGTGCCAGCAGCGTAGTACCAGGTCGCTACACCTTC.

Only one count was recorded for this clone. The rearrangement links TRBV27 to TRBJ1-2; weak D call: TRBD1 (5 bases). Germline CDR1 is MNHEY and CDR2 is SMNVEV (reference sequence). Trimming cost V 6 bases and J 0 bases, with 11 bases left between them. The CDR3 sequence is 14 residues long. The CDR3 region has the DNA TGTGCCAGCAGAAAACAGGTTTCTAACTATGGCTACACCTTC. Residues: CASRKQVSNYGYTF.

This clone was found once. The V gene is TRBV4-3, the J gene TRBJ2-5; 8 bases match TRBD1. The CDR3 spans 19 residues. Germline V gene lookup returns CDR1 LGHNA and CDR2 YSLEER. The ends lost 1 base at V and 2 bases at J; junction bases unmatched: 15. CDR3 sequence: CASSQGGQGALLFQETQYF. The CDR3 DNA reads as TGCGCCAGCAGCCAAGGAGGGCAGGGGGCTCTCCTTTTTCAAGAGACCCAGTACTTC.

The V call is TRBV14, the J call TRBJ2-7; 7 nucleotides agree with TRBD1. This CDR3 contains 13 residues. Trimming cost V 8 bases and J 6 bases; bases outside gene matches: 10. Germline V gene data show CDR1 as SGHDN and CDR2 as FVKESK. CDR3 sequence: CASGPGQRVEQYF. Written as DNA, the CDR3 is TGTGCCAGCGGCCCGGGACAGAGAGTCGAGCAGTACTTC.

The sample holds a few counts of this clone. The rearrangement joins TRBV27 to TRBJ2-2; D might be TRBD2 (5 bases). The CDR3 length is 17 residues. Trimming removed 0 bases at V and 4 bases at J, with 15 bases between. The V gene's germline CDR1 is MNHEY and CDR2 SMNVEV (reference sequence). The CDR3 DNA reads as TGTGCCAGCAGTTTATCGACGGCGCAACGGGGCACCGGGGAGCTGTTTTTT. Protein product: CASSLSTAQRGTGELFF.

The chain employs TRBV29-1 and TRBJ2-2; 7 positions agree with TRBD2. In germline, CDR1 is SQVTM, CDR2 ANQGSEA. The CDR3 extends over 12 amino acids. The CDR3, as DNA: TGCACCGGGGGGTCAGGGACCGGGGAGCTGTTTTTT. Translating it yields CTGGSGTGELFF.

The V gene is TRBV7-2, the J gene TRBJ1-5, with a tentative D call TRBD1 (5 bases). The germline V gene has CDR1 SGHTA and CDR2 FQGNSA. The ends were cut back, 2 bases at V and 3 bases at J, with 14 bases in the middle. The CDR3 extends over 16 amino acids. CDR3 sequence (DNA): TGTGCCAGCAGCTTAATGGGGGGGGTTAACAATCAGCCCCAGCATTTT. It codes for CASSLMGGVNNQPQHF.

This chain joins TRBV2 and TRBJ2-3, with D possibly TRBD1 on 5 matching bases. The V and J ends lost 4 bases and 3 bases respectively, with 14 bases between them. This CDR3 spans 15 amino acids. Germline V gene sequence: CDR1 SNHLY, CDR2 FYNNEI. CDR3 sequence (DNA): TGTGCCAGCAGTGGGGGCAGTCTTAGGACAGATACGCAGTATTTT. It codes for CASSGGSLRTDTQYF.

The genes are TRBV27 and TRBJ2-5; 7 bases fit TRBD1. V was pared by 3 bases and J by 7 bases, with 23 bases of the junction left unmatched. This CDR3 is 19 amino acids long. Germline CDR1 reads MNHEY; CDR2 reads SMNVEV (reference sequence). The CDR3 here is CASSFYPPRTGEGKGTQYF. The CDR3 DNA follows: TGTGCCAGCAGTTTCTACCCCCCCCGGACAGGCGAGGGAAAAGGGACCCAGTACTTC.

This clone appeared once. The genes are TRBV6-5 and TRBJ1-2; D is perhaps TRBD1 (5 bases). Germline V gene sequence: CDR1 MNHEY, CDR2 SVGAGI. This CDR3 is 14 amino acids long. V lost 2 bases and J 8 bases, leaving 15 bases between the germline ends. The CDR3: CASSYGAGWWGYTF. Written as DNA, the CDR3 is TGTGCCAGCAGTTACGGGGCAGGGTGGTGGGGCTACACCTTC.

J is TRBJ1-5 and V is TRBV23-1; maybe TRBD1 (5 bases). TRBV23-1 is marked as an open reading frame, function uncertain. The CDR3 is made up of 14 amino acids. V dropped 4 bases and J dropped 5 bases, with 12 bases sitting between them. The CDR3 loop reads CASSRGSSYQPQHF. The CDR3 coding sequence is TGCGCCAGCAGTCGGGGCAGTTCCTATCAGCCCCAGCATTTT.

This chain links TRBV27 with TRBJ1-6, with 8 bases lining up with TRBD1. Germline CDR1 reads MNHEY; CDR2 reads SMNVEV (reference sequence). Unmatched junction bases numbered 7, after V lost 8 bases and J lost 10 bases. CDR3 length equals 13 residues. The CDR3 here is CASGHRGRSPLHF. DNA for the CDR3: TGTGCCAGCGGGCACAGGGGGAGGTCACCCCTCCACTTT.

The V call is TRBV6-1, the J call TRBJ1-5, with D tentatively TRBD1 (6 bases). The CDR3 is 14 amino acids. Germline V gene sequence: CDR1 MNHNS, CDR2 SASEGT. Between the trimmed V and J ends, which lost 6 bases and 2 bases, there was a span of 11 bases. DNA of the CDR3: TGTGCCAGCAGAGAAAGACAGGGCAATCAGCCCCAGCATTTT. It codes for CASRERQGNQPQHF.

The CDR3 protein is CASSRGEGQGYNEQFF. For the CDR3, the DNA is TGTGCCAGCAGCCGAGGTGAGGGACAGGGGTACAATGAGCAGTTCTTC. This chain links TRBV4-2 with TRBJ2-1, with 10 bases lining up with TRBD1. After removal of 4 bases from V and 4 bases from J, the junction contained 7 bases not matched to a gene. The CDR3 runs to 16 residues. CDR1 is LGHNA and CDR2 is YNFKEQ in the germline V gene.

This sequence joins TRBV5-1 and TRBJ2-3; TRBD2 matches 7 bases. V trimming: 2 bases; J trimming: 1 base; junction bases outside the gene matches: 10. This CDR3 spans 17 amino acids. Germline assignment: CDR1 SGHRS and CDR2 YFSETQ. The CDR3 nucleotides are TGCGCCAGCAGCTTACCCGAGGGTGCGGGGGGCACAGATACGCAGTATTTT. Protein product: CASSLPEGAGGTDTQYF.

The chain combines TRBV27 with TRBJ1-1, with 9 bases fitting TRBD1. The germline V gene encodes CDR1 MNHEY and CDR2 SMNVEV (reference sequence). There are 17 residues in the CDR3. V lost 5 bases to trimming and J lost 5 bases; unmatched junction nucleotides: 15. The CDR3 spells CASSLLGLQGAGTEAFF. The CDR3 coding sequence is TGTGCCAGCAGTCTACTAGGGTTACAGGGGGCAGGGACTGAAGCTTTCTTT.

A few counts support this clone. The chain uses TRBV5-6 and TRBJ2-7; 10 bases agree with TRBD1. The J segment lost 3 bases and the V segment lost 2 bases, leaving 8 bases of the junction unmatched. The CDR3 contains 16 residues. CDR1 is SGHDT, CDR2 YYEEEE, per germline. The CDR3 DNA reads as TGTGCCAGCAGCTTAAATTGGGACAGGGGTAACTACGAGCAGTACTTC. It codes for CASSLNWDRGNYEQYF.